These 9 T cell receptor beta chains originate from one sample sequenced in a study of CD8+ T cells in alopecia areata. TCR sequencing used cDNA made by reverse transcription of extracted RNA. The table came from immunoSEQ multiplex PCR; TCRdb's copy has only in-frame clones and leaves some out. The sample holds fewer than 250,000 clones; about three fifths are singletons and the top ten take less than 0.8%. Treatment indicated: oral pan-JAK inhibitor, 5-10 mg twice daily. The sequenced sample was CD4+ T cells sorted from blood, obtained at week 4, from a patient treated with tofacitinib. These receptors all come from a human donor with alopecia areata.

This clone was seen once. This chain connects TRBV11-2 to TRBJ2-6; D is uncertain. The ends were cut back, 7 bases at V and 2 bases at J, with 15 bases in the middle. Germline loops: CDR1 SGHAT, CDR2 FQNNGV. This CDR3 comprises 16 residues. The CDR3 protein is CASTLSSGPGANVLTF. DNA for the CDR3: TGTGCCAGCACCCTTAGTTCGGGTCCTGGGGCCAACGTCCTGACTTTC.

The chain is built from TRBV30 and TRBJ1-1; D is ambiguous. The CDR3 is 13 amino acids. Looked up from germline, CDR1 is GTSNPN and CDR2 is SVGIG (reference sequence). V was cut by 3 bases and J by 3 bases, with 11 bases left in between. The CDR3 DNA reads TGTGCCTGGAGAACGGTGGCGGACACTGAAGCTTTCTTT. Protein product: CAWRTVADTEAFF.

The gene calls are TRBV13 and TRBJ1-5; D unresolved. The CDR3 is 15 residues long. Trimming stripped 0 bases from V and 0 bases from J, with 6 bases between. The germline gives CDR1 PRHDT, CDR2 FYEKMQ (reference sequence). The CDR3 reads CASSLGGDSNQPQHF. CDR3 bases: TGTGCCAGCAGCTTAGGAGGAGATAGCAATCAGCCCCAGCATTTT.

CDR3: CASSQGGPPTEAFF. The CDR3 bases are TGCGCCAGCAGCCAAGGGGGACCCCCCACTGAAGCTTTCTTT. This chain joins TRBV4-1 and TRBJ1-1; a weak D match, TRBD1 (5 bases). Trimming took 1 base from V and 4 from J, leaving 10 bases between them. The germline V gene encodes CDR1 MGHRA and CDR2 YSYEKL. CDR3 length equals 14 residues.

This clone was counted a few times. The chain is built from TRBV23-1 and TRBJ2-5; D not certain. TRBV23-1 carries the ORF label, with uncertain function. This CDR3 spans 13 amino acids. V was trimmed by 3 bases and J by 5 bases, leaving 10 bases between them. The CDR3 reads CASSQYWWETQYF. CDR3 coding DNA: TGCGCCAGCAGTCAGTATTGGTGGGAGACCCAGTACTTC.

This clone was counted a few times. The chain has TRBV19 and TRBJ2-4; a possible D gene is TRBD1 (6 bases). This CDR3 is built from 11 residues. Trimming left V 8 bases short and J 8 bases short, with 10 bases between. Germline V gives CDR1 LNHDA, CDR2 SQIVND (reference sequence). CDR3 sequence: CASAQGDIQYF. CDR3 in DNA: TGTGCCAGTGCACAGGGCGACATTCAGTACTTC.

In its sample, this clone was seen once. The same CDR3 can be traced to other DNA sequences in this sample. The rearrangement uses TRBV29-1 and TRBJ2-7, with 9 bases that match TRBD1. Trimming removed 4 bases from V and 2 bases from J; junction bases left unmatched: 3. Looked up from germline, CDR1 is SQVTM and CDR2 is ANQGSEA. The CDR3 has 13 amino acids. For the CDR3, the DNA is TGCAGCGTTGTTCGACAGGGGGCCTACGAGCAGTACTTC. Its protein is CSVVRQGAYEQYF.

The CDR3 protein is CSVEGEGTSVFF. CDR3 in DNA: TGCAGCGTTGAAGGGGAAGGGACTAGCGTCTTCTTC. The chain has TRBV29-1 and TRBJ2-1, with TRBD2 matching 10 bases. The trim removed 1 base at V and 16 bases at J, leaving 7 bases unmatched. CDR1 is SQVTM and CDR2 is ANQGSEA in the germline V gene. This CDR3 comprises 12 residues.

J is TRBJ2-1 and V is TRBV29-1; either TRBD1 or TRBD2 may supply D (5 bases each). The germline V gene encodes CDR1 SQVTM and CDR2 ANQGSEA. V shed 7 bases and J shed 4 bases, with 11 bases lying between them. The CDR3 has 12 residues. Here the CDR3 DNA reads TGCAGCGGATGGGACCGATACAATGAGCAGTTCTTC. It specifies CSGWDRYNEQFF.